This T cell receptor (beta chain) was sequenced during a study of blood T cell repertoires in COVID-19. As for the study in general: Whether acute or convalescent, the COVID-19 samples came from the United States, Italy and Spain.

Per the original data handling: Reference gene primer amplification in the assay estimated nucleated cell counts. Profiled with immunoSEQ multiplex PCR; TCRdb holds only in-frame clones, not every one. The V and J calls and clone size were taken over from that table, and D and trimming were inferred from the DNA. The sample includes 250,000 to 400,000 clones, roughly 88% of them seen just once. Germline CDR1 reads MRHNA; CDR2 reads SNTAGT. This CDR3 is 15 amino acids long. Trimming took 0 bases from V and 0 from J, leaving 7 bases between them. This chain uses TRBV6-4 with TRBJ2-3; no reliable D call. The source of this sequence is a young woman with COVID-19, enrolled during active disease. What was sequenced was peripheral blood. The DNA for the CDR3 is TGTGCCAGCAGTGACTCGCGGTCTAGCACAGATACGCAGTATTTT. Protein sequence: CASSDSRSSTDTQYF.